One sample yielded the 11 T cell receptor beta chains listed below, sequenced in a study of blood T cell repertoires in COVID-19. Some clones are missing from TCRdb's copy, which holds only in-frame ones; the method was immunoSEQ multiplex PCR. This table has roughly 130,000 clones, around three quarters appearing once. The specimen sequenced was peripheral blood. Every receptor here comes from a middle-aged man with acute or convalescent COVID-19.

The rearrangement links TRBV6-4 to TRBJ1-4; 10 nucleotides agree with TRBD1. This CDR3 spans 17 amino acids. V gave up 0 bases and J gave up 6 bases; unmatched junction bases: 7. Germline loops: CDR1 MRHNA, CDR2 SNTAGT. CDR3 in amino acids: CASSDSGQGVFDEKLFF. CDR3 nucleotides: TGTGCCAGCAGTGACTCAGGACAGGGGGTATTCGATGAAAAACTGTTTTTT.

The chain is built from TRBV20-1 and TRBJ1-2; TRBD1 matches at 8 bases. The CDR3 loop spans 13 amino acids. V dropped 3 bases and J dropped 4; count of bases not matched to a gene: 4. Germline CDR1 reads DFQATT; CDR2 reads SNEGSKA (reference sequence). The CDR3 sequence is CSASQQGGYGYTF. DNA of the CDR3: TGCAGTGCTAGTCAACAGGGGGGCTATGGCTACACCTTC.

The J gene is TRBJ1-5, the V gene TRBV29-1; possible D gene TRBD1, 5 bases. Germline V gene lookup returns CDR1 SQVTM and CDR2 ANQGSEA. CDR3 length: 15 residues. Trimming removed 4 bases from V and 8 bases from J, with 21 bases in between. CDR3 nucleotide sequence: TGCAGCGTTGGGGCAGGCGGGAGGGGATCTGAGCCCCAGCATTTT. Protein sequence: CSVGAGGRGSEPQHF.

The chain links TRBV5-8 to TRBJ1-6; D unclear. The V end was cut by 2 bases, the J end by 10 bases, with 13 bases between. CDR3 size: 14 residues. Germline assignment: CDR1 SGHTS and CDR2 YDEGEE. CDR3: CASSFRGSASPLHF. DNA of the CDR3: TGTGCCAGCAGCTTCCGAGGGTCCGCCTCACCCCTCCACTTT.

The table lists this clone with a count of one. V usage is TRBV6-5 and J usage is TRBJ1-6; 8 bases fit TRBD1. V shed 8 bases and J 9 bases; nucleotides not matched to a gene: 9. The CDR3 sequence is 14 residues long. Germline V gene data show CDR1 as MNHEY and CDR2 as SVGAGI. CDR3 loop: CASGSQGASSPLHF. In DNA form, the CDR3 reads TGTGCCAGCGGCTCGCAGGGGGCAAGTTCACCCCTCCACTTT.

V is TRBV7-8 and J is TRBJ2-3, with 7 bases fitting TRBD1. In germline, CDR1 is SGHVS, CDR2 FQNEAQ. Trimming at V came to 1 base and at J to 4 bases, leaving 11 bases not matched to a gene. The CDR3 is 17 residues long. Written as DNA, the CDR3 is TGTGCCAGCAGCTTAGGTAGACAGGGTGGGGGCGCAGATACGCAGTATTTT. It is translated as CASSLGRQGGGADTQYF.

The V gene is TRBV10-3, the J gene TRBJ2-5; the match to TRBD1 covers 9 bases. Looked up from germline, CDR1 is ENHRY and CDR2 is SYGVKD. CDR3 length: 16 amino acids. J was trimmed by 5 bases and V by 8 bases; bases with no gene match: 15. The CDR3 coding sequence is TGTGCCATCTATCAACCCGGACAGGGGTGTTTGGAGACCCAGTACTTC. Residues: CAIYQPGQGCLETQYF.

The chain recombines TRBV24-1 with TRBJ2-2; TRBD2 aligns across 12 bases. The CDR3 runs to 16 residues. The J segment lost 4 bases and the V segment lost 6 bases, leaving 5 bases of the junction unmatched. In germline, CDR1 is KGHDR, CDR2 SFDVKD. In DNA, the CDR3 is TGTGCCACCAGTAACCCGGGACTAGCGGGCACCGGGGAGCTGTTTTTT. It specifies CATSNPGLAGTGELFF.

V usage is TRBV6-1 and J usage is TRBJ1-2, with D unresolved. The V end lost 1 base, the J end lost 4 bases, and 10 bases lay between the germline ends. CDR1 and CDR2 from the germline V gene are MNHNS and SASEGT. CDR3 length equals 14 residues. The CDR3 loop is CASSEGRRGYGYTF. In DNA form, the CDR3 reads TGTGCCAGCAGTGAAGGGCGGCGGGGCTATGGCTACACCTTC.

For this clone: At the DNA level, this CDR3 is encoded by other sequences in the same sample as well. CDR3 coding DNA: TGTGCCAGCAGCCGAAGGGGATTCACTGAAGCTTTCTTT. It specifies CASSRRGFTEAFF. The rearrangement links TRBV14 to TRBJ1-1; perhaps TRBD1 as D (5 bases). This CDR3 spans 13 amino acids. The V gene's germline CDR1 is SGHDN and CDR2 FVKESK. V was trimmed by 4 bases and J by 4 bases, leaving 10 bases between them.

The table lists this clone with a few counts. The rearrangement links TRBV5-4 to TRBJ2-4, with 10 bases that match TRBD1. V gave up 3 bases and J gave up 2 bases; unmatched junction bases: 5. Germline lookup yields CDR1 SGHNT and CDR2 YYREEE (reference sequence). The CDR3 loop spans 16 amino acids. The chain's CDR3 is CASSSGTGDSKNIQYF. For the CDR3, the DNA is TGTGCCAGCAGCTCGGGGACAGGGGACTCCAAAAACATTCAGTACTTC.